This TCR beta chain was sequenced for a study of T-cell reconstitution after alpha-beta-depleted transplantation in children. CDR3 length: 12 residues. The V gene lost 1 base and the J gene lost 7 bases, with 5 bases spanning the gap. Germline V gene sequence: CDR1 SGHVS, CDR2 FNYEAQ. Ten or more counts support this clonotype. The library targeted TCRbeta and was prepared with unique molecular identifiers. MiXCR, run by TCRdb on the PCR reads, gives a single entry per CDR3 protein. The sample carries about 200,000 distinct CDR3 sequences, about 7% recorded once. The chain employs TRBV7-6 and TRBJ2-1; D is ambiguous. The source material was PBMCs, sampled before TCRalphabeta/CD19-depleted stem cell transplant. This sequence originates from a boy aged 2 to 9 with acute lymphoblastic leukemia, due to receive a stem cell transplant. The CDR3 nucleotides read TGTGCCAGCAGCTTAGGGATAAATGAGCAGTTCTTC. It translates to CASSLGINEQFF.